This T cell receptor (beta chain) was documented in a study of blood T cell repertoires in COVID-19 (dated by TCRdb to 2020 to 2022). General notes on the study: The collaborator samples originated in the United States, Italy and Spain and spanned the acute and convalescent phases of COVID-19. The material from the prospective study consisted of cDNA or gDNA derived from T cells, B-cell-depleted T cells, or PBMCs. The dataset comprised deeply sampled blood TCRbeta repertoires from subjects exposed to, actively infected with, or recovered from COVID-19. The repertoires were made available in a free public database intended to serve as a resource for research on the immune response to SARS-CoV-2. The samples were drawn from two sources: the first 160 participants of the ongoing ImmuneRACE study, and 950 to 1,500 subjects contributed by 6 global collaborators. Nearly every sample came with metadata listing a de-identified subject ID, COVID-19 status, age in years and sex. Where HLA class I and class II types were available, the types were taken from metadata supplied by the sample provider, not from assay-based typing.

Overall study results and their limits: Clinical and demographic metadata were provided uncurated, with the amount varying by source and participant.

Whole blood was collected in K2EDTA tubes by collaborating institutions according to the institutions' own protocols. For TCRbeta analysis, collaborators shipped samples in one of three forms: frozen whole blood, isolated PBMCs, or DNA extracted from either of those sample types. The immunoSEQ Assay, a bias-controlled multiplex PCR, was used to amplify TCRbeta CDR3 regions from genomic DNA. The paper's data handling went like this. Within the assay, amplification of reference gene primers was used to estimate how many nucleated cells each sample contained. To quantify the absolute abundance of each unique TCRbeta CDR3 rearrangement, sequence reads were collapsed and filtered. For each sample, productive Simpson clonality was calculated as the square root of Simpson's diversity index across productive rearrangements. TCRdb retrieved this table from immuneACCESS and kept in-frame rearrangements only. Not all clones are present; in checked studies, unresolved V genes account for under half, and no reason is known for the remainder. That table is the source of V, J and clone size, and D and trimming were worked out from the DNA. The sample table shows under 200,000 clones, and around 80% are seen once. 9.1% of the sample lies in the top ten.

As for this clone: Its antigen specificity is not known. No base-level quality is on record; no much larger clone is a single base apart.

This receptor was obtained from a woman of 80 years or more with active or convalescent COVID-19. Sequencing input: peripheral blood.

DNA sequence: TGTGCCAGCAGCAACCTCGCCAGGGGAAACTATGGCTACACCTTC. Its protein reads: CASSNLARGNYGYTF. The V gene is TRBV6-2 or TRBV6-3 and the J gene is TRBJ1-2, and the D gene may be TRBD1, 6 bases matching. The CDR3 runs 15 amino acids, cysteine and phenylalanine included. Here the CDR3 DNA is all that survives: 45 bases in frame from base 1. The trim is 6 bases for V and 2 bases for J, with a gap of 16 bases between the germline ends. CDR1 MNHEY and CDR2 SVGEGT were looked up in the germline V gene.